This TCR beta chain was found in a study of T cell responses to AZD1222 COVID-19 vaccine. Findings and limits, study-wide: Samples come after the peak T cell response, not at day 14.

The CDR3 consists of 15 residues. V dropped 3 bases and J dropped 0 bases, with 9 bases sitting between them. In germline, CDR1 is SGHRS, CDR2 YFSETQ. Comments on this clone: Its antigen is unknown.

Method: immunoSEQ multiplex PCR; TCRdb's copy keeps in-frame clones and lacks some. The sample has about 160,000 clones, roughly 90% seen once; the top ten hold more than 5.5%. The specimen comprised peripheral blood, sampled on day 0 of AZD1222 vaccination. V and J are TRBV5-1 and TRBJ2-2; either TRBD1 or TRBD2 may fit D (5 bases each). The origin of this receptor is an adult in good health. CDR3 nucleotides: TGCGCCAGCAGCTGGGGACCGTCGAACACCGGGGAGCTGTTTTTT. Residues: CASSWGPSNTGELFF.